This T cell receptor (beta chain) emerged from a study of blood T cell repertoires in COVID-19. Looking at the study overall: COVID-19 samples collected from the United States, Italy and Spain covered acute and convalescent phases. PBMCs, B-cell-depleted T cells, or T cells provided the cDNA or gDNA that made up the material.

The V gene's germline CDR1 is PRHDT and CDR2 FYEKMQ (reference sequence). This CDR3 has 18 amino acids. Trimming at V came to 4 bases and at J to 4 bases, leaving 13 bases not matched to a gene. Per the authors' pipeline: Estimation of nucleated cell counts was performed using reference gene primer amplification. The repertoire was sequenced with immunoSEQ multiplex PCR; TCRdb's copy has only in-frame clones and lacks some. V and J calls and clone size are those listed in that table; D and trimming were worked out from the DNA. The table has roughly 73,000 clones, roughly three quarters seen once. The chain joins TRBV13 to TRBJ1-3; 10 bases agree with TRBD1. The clonotype comes from a man in his 70s with acute or convalescent COVID-19. Material for sequencing was peripheral blood. The CDR3 DNA is TGTGCCAGCAGCTATACCACCGGGACAGGGGTTGCAGGAAACACCATATATTTT. Translation: CASSYTTGTGVAGNTIYF.